This TCR beta chain was recorded in a study of OX40 agonist ivuxolimab in advanced cancers. General study points: The authors also found low normalized T-cell clonal expansion in some nonresponders. Researchers report that CD8+ T cells had, on average, more expanded clones than CD4+.

On this clone: What it binds is unknown.

Here immunoSEQ multiplex PCR was the method, and the copy in TCRdb shows in-frame clones only, minus some. The repertoire has 17,000 or so clones, roughly 78% of them found once; the top ten carry roughly 29%. Germline assignment: CDR1 SGHTS and CDR2 YDEGEE. V lost 1 base to trimming and J lost 3 bases, with 17 bases between them. This CDR3 is built from 18 residues. The sequence was obtained from an adult with an advanced solid tumor such as melanoma, head and neck, liver or kidney cancer. The V and J genes are TRBV5-8 and TRBJ2-6; unclear D gene. Material: CD4+ or CD8+ T cells sorted from blood, obtained in a trial of the OX40 agonist ivuxolimab. CDR3 sequence reads: CASSLPGIGWSGANVLTF. In DNA form, the CDR3 reads TGTGCCAGCAGCTTGCCTGGGATTGGGTGGAGTGGGGCCAACGTCCTGACTTTC.